The clone carrying this T cell receptor (beta chain) has a count of ten or more. The CDR3 has 16 residues. The source of the sample is a study of T-cell reconstitution after alpha-beta-depleted transplantation in children. Preparing the TCRbeta library involved the use of unique molecular identifiers. TCRdb passed the PCR reads through MiXCR, listing each CDR3 protein once. The sample includes fewer than 550,000 distinct CDR3 sequences, roughly a tenth of them seen just once. This sequence originates from a human donor who donated a stem cell graft to a child with acute myeloid leukemia. This sample comprised PBMCs from the stem cell graft donor, obtained from the stem cell graft. This rearrangement joins TRBV21-1 to TRBJ2-3; the D call TRBD2 from the table was never checked on the DNA. TRBV21-1 is given as a pseudogene. CDR3 DNA: TGTGCCAGCACACCGAAACTAGAATACCACACAGATACGCAGTATTTT. It is translated as CASTPKLEYHTDTQYF.